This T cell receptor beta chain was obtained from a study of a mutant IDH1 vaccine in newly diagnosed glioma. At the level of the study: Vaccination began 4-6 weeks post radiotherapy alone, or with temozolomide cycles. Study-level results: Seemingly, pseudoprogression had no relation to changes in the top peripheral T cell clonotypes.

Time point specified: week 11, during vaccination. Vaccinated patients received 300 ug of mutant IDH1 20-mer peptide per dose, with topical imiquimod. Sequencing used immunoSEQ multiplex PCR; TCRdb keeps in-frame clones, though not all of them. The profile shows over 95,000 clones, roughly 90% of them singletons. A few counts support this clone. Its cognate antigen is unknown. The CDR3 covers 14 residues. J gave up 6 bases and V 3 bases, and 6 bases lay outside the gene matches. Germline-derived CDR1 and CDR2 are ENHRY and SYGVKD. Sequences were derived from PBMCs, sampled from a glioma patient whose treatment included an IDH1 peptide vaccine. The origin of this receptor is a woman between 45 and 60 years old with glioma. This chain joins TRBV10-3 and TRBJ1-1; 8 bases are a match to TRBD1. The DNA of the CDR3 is TGTGCCATCAGTGACAGGGGGCCAAACCCTGAAGCTTTCTTT. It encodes CAISDRGPNPEAFF.